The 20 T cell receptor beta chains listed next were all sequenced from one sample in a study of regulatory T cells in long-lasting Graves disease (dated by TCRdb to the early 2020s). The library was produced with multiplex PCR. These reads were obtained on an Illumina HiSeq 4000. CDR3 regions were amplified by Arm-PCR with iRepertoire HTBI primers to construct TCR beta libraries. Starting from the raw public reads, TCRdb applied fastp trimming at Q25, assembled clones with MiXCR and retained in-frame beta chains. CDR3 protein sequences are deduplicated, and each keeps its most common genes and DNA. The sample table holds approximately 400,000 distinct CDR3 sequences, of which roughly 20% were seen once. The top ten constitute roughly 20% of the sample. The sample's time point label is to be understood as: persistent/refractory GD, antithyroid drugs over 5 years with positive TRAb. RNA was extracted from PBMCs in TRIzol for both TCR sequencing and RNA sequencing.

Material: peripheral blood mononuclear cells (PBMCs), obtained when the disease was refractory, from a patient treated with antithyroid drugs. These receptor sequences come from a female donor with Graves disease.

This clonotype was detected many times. CDR3 sequence reads: CASSADSQTSPLHF. The CDR3, as DNA: TGTGCCAGCAGTGCGGACAGCCAGACTTCACCCCTCCACTTT. The V call is TRBV12-3 or TRBV12-4, the J call TRBJ1-6, with a possible D match to TRBD1 (6 bases). V was cut by 5 bases and J by 9 bases, with 14 bases left in between. The CDR3 runs to 14 residues.

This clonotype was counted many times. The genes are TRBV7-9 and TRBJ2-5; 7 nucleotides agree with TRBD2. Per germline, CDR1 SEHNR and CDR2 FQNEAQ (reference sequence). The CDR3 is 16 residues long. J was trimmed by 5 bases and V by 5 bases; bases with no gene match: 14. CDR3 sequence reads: CASSPPGREMGETQYF. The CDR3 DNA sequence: TGTGCCAGCAGCCCCCCGGGGCGGGAGATGGGGGAGACCCAGTACTTC.

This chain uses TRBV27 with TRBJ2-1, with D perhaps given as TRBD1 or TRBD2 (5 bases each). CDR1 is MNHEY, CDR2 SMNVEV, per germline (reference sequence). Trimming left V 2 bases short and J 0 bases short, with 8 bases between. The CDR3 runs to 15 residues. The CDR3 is CASSLGGISYNEQFF. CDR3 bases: TGTGCCAGCAGTTTAGGGGGAATCTCCTACAATGAGCAGTTCTTC.

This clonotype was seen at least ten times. The CDR3 DNA follows: TGTGCCAGCAGTCCTAGTCAGGGGACCTACGAGCAGTACTTC. Translation gives CASSPSQGTYEQYF. The chain has TRBV3-1 and TRBJ2-7, with a tentative D call TRBD1 (6 bases). The CDR3 length is 14 residues. CDR1 is LGHDT, CDR2 YNNKEL, per germline (reference sequence). V dropped 6 bases and J dropped 2 bases, with 14 bases sitting between them.

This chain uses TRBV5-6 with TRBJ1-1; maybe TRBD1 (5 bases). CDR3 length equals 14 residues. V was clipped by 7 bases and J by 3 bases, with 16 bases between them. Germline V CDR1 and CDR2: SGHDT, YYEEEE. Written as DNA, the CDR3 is TGTGCCAGCGCTCAATGGAGGGACGACACTGAAGCTTTCTTT. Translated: CASAQWRDDTEAFF.

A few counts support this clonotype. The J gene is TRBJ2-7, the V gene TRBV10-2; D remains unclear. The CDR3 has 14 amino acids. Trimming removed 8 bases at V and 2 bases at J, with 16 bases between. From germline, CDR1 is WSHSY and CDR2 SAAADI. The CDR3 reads CASSSWAETYEQYF. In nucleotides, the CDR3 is TGCGCCAGCTCTTCTTGGGCCGAGACCTACGAGCAGTACTTC.

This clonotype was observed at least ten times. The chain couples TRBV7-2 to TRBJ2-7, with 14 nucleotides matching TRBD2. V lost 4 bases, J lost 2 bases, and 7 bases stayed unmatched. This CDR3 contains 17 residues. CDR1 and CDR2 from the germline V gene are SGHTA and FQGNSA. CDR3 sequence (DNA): TGTGCCAGCAGCTACGGACTAGCGGGAGGACAACCCTACGAGCAGTACTTC. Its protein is CASSYGLAGGQPYEQYF.

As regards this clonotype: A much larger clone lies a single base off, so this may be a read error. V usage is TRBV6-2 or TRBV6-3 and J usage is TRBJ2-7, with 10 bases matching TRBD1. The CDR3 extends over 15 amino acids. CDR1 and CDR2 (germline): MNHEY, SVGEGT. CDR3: CASRTSGQGNYELYF. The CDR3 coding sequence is TGTGCCAGCAGGACCTCGGGACAGGGGAACTACGAGCTGTACTTC.

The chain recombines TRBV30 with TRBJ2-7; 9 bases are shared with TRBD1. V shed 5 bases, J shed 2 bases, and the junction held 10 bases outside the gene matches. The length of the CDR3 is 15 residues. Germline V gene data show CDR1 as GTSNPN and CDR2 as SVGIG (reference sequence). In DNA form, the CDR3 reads TGTGCCTGGCTCGACGGGGACAGGGCGGCCTACGAGCAGTACTTC. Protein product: CAWLDGDRAAYEQYF.

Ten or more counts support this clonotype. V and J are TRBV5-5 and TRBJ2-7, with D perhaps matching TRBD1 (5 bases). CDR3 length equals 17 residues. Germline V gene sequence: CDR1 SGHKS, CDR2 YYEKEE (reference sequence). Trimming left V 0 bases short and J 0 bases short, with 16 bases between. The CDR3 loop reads CASSLVLVRDLSYEQYF. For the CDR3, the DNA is TGTGCCAGCAGCTTGGTTTTGGTCAGGGATCTCTCCTACGAGCAGTACTTC.

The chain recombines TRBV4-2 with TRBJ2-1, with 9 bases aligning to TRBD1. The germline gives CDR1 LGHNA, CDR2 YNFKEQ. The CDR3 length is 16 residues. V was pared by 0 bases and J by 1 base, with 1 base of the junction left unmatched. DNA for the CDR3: TGTGCCAGCAGCCAAGATGGGACAGGGTCCTACAATGAGCAGTTCTTC. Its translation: CASSQDGTGSYNEQFF.

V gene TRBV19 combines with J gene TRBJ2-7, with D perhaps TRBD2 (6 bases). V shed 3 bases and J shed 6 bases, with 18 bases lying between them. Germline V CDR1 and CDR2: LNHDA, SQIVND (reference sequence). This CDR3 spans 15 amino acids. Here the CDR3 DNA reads TGTGCCAGTAGTATGACCGGTCTGACGCGGGGCGAGCAGTACTTC. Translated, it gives CASSMTGLTRGEQYF.

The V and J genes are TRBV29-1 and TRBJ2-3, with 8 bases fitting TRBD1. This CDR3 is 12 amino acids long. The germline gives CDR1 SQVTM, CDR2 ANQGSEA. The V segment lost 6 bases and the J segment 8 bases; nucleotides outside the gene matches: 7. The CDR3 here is CSVDREGFTQYF. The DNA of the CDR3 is TGCAGCGTGGACAGGGAAGGGTTTACGCAGTATTTT.

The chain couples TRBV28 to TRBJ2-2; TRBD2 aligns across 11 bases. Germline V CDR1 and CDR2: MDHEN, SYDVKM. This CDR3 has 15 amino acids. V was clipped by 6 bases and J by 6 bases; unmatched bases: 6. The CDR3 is CASSNSGRGSGELFF. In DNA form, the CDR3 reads TGTGCCAGCAGCAATAGCGGGAGGGGATCCGGGGAGCTGTTTTTT.

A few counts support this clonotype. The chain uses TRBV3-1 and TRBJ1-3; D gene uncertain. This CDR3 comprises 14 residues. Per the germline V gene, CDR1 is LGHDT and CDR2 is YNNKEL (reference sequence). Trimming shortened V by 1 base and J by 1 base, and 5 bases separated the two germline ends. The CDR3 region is CASSQGESGNTIYF. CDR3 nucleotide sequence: TGTGCCAGCAGCCAAGGGGAGTCTGGAAACACCATATATTTT. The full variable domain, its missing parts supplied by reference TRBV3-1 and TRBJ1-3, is DTAVSQTPKYLVTQMGNDKSIKCEQNLGHDTMYWYKQDSKKFLKIMFSYNNKELIINETVPNRFSPKSPDKAHLNLHINSLELGDSAVYFCASSQGESGNTIYFGEGSWLTVV.

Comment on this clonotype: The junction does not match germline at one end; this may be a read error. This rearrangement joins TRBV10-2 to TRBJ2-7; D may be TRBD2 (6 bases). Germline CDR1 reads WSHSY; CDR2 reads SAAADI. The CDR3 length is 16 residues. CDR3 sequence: CASSPPGLHGSCEQYF. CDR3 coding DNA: TGCGCCAGCAGTCCACCGGGACTGCACGGCTCCTGCGAGCAGTACTTC.

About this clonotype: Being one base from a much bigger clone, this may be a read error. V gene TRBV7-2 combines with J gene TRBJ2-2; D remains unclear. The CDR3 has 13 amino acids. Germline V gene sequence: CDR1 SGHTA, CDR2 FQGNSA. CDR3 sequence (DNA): TGTGCCGGCAGCTTAATAGCCGGCGGGGAGCTGTTTTTT. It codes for CAGSLIAGGELFF.

CDR3 DNA: TGCAGTGCTACTAGAGAAAAGCGGGAATACCAAGAGACCCAGTACTTC. Its protein product is CSATREKREYQETQYF. The V call is TRBV20-1, the J call TRBJ2-5, with 7 bases that match TRBD2. CDR1 DFQATT and CDR2 SNEGSKA come from the germline V gene (reference sequence). This CDR3 is 16 amino acids long. Trimming removed 4 bases from V and 0 bases from J; junction bases left unmatched: 11.

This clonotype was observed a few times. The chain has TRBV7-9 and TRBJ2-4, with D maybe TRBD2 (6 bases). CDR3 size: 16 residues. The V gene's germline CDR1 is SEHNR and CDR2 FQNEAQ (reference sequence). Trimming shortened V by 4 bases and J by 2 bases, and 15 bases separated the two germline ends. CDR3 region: CASSSGGVGSKNIQYF. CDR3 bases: TGTGCCAGCAGCTCCGGGGGAGTGGGATCCAAAAACATTCAGTACTTC.

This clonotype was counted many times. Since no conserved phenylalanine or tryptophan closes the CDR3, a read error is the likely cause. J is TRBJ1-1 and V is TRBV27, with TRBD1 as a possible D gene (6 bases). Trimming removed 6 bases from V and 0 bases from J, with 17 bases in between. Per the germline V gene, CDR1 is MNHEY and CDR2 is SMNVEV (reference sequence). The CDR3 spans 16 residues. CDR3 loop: CASSPRGFGVNTEAFL. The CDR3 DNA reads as TGTGCCAGCAGCCCCAGGGGTTTCGGCGTGAACACTGAAGCTTTCCTT.